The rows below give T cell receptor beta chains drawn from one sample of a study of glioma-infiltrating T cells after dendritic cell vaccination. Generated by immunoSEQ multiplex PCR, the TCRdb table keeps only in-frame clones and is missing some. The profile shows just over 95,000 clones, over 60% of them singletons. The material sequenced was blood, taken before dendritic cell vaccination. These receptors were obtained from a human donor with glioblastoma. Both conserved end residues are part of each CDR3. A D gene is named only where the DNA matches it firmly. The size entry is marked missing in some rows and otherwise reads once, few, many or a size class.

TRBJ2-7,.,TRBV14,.,TGTGCCAGCAGCCAAGAGGGGGGGCGCCTCTCCGAGCAGTACTTC,CASSQEGGRLSEQYF
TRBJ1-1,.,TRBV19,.,TGTGCCAGTAGGGAAAGGAGGTCCGGTCTGTCTGAAGCTTTCTTT,CASRERRSGLSEAFF
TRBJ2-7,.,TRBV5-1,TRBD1,TGCGCCAGCAGCTTGGTCGTCAGACAGGGACCCTACGAGCAGTACTTC,CASSLVVRQGPYEQYF
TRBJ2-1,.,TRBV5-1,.,TGCGCCAGCAGTACCTGGGCGCAGGGGATTGGTGAGCAGTTCTTC,CASSTWAQGIGEQFF
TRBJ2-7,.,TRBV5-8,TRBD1,TGTGCCAGCAGCTTTCCCGGACAGGGGATCTACGAGCAGTACTTC,CASSFPGQGIYEQYF
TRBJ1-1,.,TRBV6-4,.,TGTGCCAGCAGTGCGGGGGGGAACACTGAAGCTTTCTTT,CASSAGGNTEAFF
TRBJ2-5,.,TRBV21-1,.,TGTGCCAGCAGCGGGACTGGGCTTAAAGAGACCCAGTACTTC,CASSGTGLKETQYF
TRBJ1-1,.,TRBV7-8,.,TGTGCCAGCAGCTTATCAGGGAACACTGAAGCTTTCTTT,CASSLSGNTEAFF
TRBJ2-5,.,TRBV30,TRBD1,TGTGCCTGGAGTCAAACAGGGGGGCAGACCCAGTACTTC,CAWSQTGGQTQYF
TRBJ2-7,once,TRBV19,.,TGTGCCAGTAGTATCATCGGTGCGGGCGAGCAGTACTTC,CASSIIGAGEQYF
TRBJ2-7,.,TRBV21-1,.,TGTGCCAGCAGGACGGTTACCGGGACAGGGGTCCACGAGCAGTACTTC,CASRTVTGTGVHEQYF
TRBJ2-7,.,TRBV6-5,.,TGTGCCAGCAGTTATACATCACAGTCCTACGAGCAGTACTTC,CASSYTSQSYEQYF
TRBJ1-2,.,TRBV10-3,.,TGTGCCATCAGCCTCGGGGGGCAGAGCTATGGCTACACCTTC,CAISLGGQSYGYTF
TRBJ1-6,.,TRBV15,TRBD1,TGTGCCACCAGCAGATCGACAGGGGATAATTCACCCCTCCACTTT,CATSRSTGDNSPLHF
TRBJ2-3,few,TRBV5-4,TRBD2,TGTGCCAGCAGCCCCGGACTAGCGAGAAGCACAGATACGCAGTATTTT,CASSPGLARSTDTQYF
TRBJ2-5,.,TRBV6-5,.,TGTGCCAGCACCGTGTCGGAGACCCAGTACTTC,CASTVSETQYF
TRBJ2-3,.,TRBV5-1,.,TGCGCCAGCAGCTCGGGACTGGTCACAGATACGCAGTATTTT,CASSSGLVTDTQYF
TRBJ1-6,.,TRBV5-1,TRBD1,TGCGCCAGCACACAGGGGGTGGAATCACCCCTCCACTTT,CASTQGVESPLHF
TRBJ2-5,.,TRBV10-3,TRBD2,TGTGCCATCAGCCCGGGACTAGCGGGAGTAGGGGAGACCCAGTACTTC,CAISPGLAGVGETQYF
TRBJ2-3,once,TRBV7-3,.,TGTGCCAGCAGCCCAGGGGGGACCAGCACAGATACGCAGTATTTT,CASSPGGTSTDTQYF
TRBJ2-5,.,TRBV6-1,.,TGTGCCAGCAGTCCCCCTGGTCTCATCAGGGAGACCCAGTACTTC,CASSPPGLIRETQYF
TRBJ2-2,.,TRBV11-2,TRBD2,TGTGCCAGCAGCTTCCCTCTAGCGGGCGGTACCGGGGAGCTGTTTTTT,CASSFPLAGGTGELFF
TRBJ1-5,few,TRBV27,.,TGTGCCAGCAGCCTAGACGGGGGGCAGAATCAGCCCCAGCATTTT,CASSLDGGQNQPQHF
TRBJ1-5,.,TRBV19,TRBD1,TGTGCCAGTAGTATCGACAGGGCTGGAGGCAATCAGCCCCAGCATTTT,CASSIDRAGGNQPQHF
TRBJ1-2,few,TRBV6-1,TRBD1,TGTGCCAGCAGTAAAGACAGGGGGCACATAAACTATGGCTACACCTTC,CASSKDRGHINYGYTF
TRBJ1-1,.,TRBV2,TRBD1,TGTGCCAGCACCCCACGACGGACAGGGAACACTGAAGCTTTCTTT,CASTPRRTGNTEAFF
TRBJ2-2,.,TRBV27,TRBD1,TGTGCCAGCAGTTTTTTCCAGGGGGTAGGGACCGGGGAGCTGTTTTTT,CASSFFQGVGTGELFF
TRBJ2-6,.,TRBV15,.,TGTGCCACCAGCAAGGGGCTTTCCTCTGGGGCCAACGTCCTGACTTTC,CATSKGLSSGANVLTF
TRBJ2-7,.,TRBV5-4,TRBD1,TGTGCCAGCAGCCGGGACAGTAGGGGCTACGAGCAGTACTTC,CASSRDSRGYEQYF
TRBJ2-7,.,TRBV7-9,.,TGTGCCAGCAGCTCCTCGGGGAGTACCTACGAGCAGTACTTC,CASSSSGSTYEQYF
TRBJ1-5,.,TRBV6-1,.,TGTGCCAGCAGTGAACGCGGGGAGGAGATGCGTCAGCCCCAGCATTTT,CASSERGEEMRQPQHF
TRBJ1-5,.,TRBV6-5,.,TGTGCCAGCAATCTAAGCTTCAGGGGCCGGCAGCCCCAGCATTTT,CASNLSFRGRQPQHF
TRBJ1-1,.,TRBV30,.,TGTGCCTGGAGTAGAGGAGGGCCCACTGAAGCTTTCTTT,CAWSRGGPTEAFF
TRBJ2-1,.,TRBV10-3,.,TGTGCCATCAGTGAAAGACGACTTGAATACAATGAGCAGTTCTTC,CAISERRLEYNEQFF
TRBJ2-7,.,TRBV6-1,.,TGTGCCAGCTCCCGGACCGGGGTCGGGCAGTACTTC,CASSRTGVGQYF